This T cell receptor beta chain was recovered during a study of cytomegalovirus exposure and HLA in healthy donors. Whole-study results and caveats: TCR beta chain V- and J-gene trimming was linked, in a later analysis, to a missense variant in DCLRE1C.

This PCR relied on a set of 60 Vbeta primers and 13 Jbeta primers. The repertoire was sequenced with immunoSEQ multiplex PCR; TCRdb's copy has only in-frame clones and lacks some. Of 120,000 to 150,000 clones listed, 78% are singletons. The CDR3 extends over 13 amino acids. Per the germline V gene, CDR1 is SGHRS and CDR2 is YFSETQ. V shed 3 bases and J shed 1 base, with 7 bases lying between them. This clone appeared a single time. Antigen: not known. The TCR comes from a middle-aged man in good health and CMV-seropositive. Sequenced material: PBMCs. The V and J genes are TRBV5-1 and TRBJ2-5; D is perhaps TRBD2 (5 bases). The CDR3 nucleotides are TGCGCCAGCAGCTGGGGAGCCCAAGAGACCCAGTACTTC. This gives the protein CASSWGAQETQYF.